Listed here are 32 T cell receptor beta chains from one sample, sequenced in a study of blood T cell repertoires in COVID-19. Only in-frame clones appear in the TCRdb table, and some are missing; sequencing was by immunoSEQ multiplex PCR. The sample records about 260,000 clones, approximately 87% being singletons. Sequenced: peripheral blood. Receptors were obtained from a woman between 40 and 50 years old who had recovered from COVID-19.

The chain couples TRBV7-2 to TRBJ1-2; TRBD1 might be the D (6 bases). CDR1 is SGHTA, CDR2 FQGNSA, per germline. This CDR3 spans 15 amino acids. Trimming shortened V by 5 bases and J by 1 base, and 14 bases separated the two germline ends. CDR3 residues: CASSPGGGGNYGYTF. DNA for the CDR3: TGTGCCAGCAGCCCGGGGGGGGGCGGTAACTATGGCTACACCTTC.

J is TRBJ2-2 and V is TRBV9; 7 nucleotides align to TRBD1. This CDR3 is built from 15 residues. Germline loops: CDR1 SGDLS, CDR2 YYNGEE. Unmatched junction bases numbered 7, after V lost 0 bases and J lost 8 bases. In DNA, the CDR3 is TGTGCCAGCAGCGTAGCTGAGGGGGCAGGAGGGGAGCTGTTTTTT. The encoded protein is CASSVAEGAGGELFF.

This chain links TRBV9 with TRBJ2-7, with 8 bases identical to TRBD1. V lost 4 bases, J lost 3 bases, and 6 bases stayed unmatched. CDR1 and CDR2 from the germline V gene are SGDLS and YYNGEE. The CDR3 runs to 14 residues. Here the CDR3 reads CASSPWDRSYEQYF. DNA of the CDR3: TGTGCCAGCAGCCCTTGGGACAGGAGCTACGAGCAGTACTTC.

CDR3 amino acids: CASSLPSGGDSYNEQFF. The CDR3 coding sequence is TGCGCCAGCAGCTTGCCTAGCGGGGGGGACTCCTACAATGAGCAGTTCTTC. The gene calls are TRBV5-1 and TRBJ2-1; 12 nucleotides line up with TRBD2. CDR1 and CDR2 (germline): SGHRS, YFSETQ. The CDR3 totals 17 residues. J was trimmed by 0 bases and V by 1 base; bases with no gene match: 2.

CDR3 sequence (DNA): TGTGCCAGCAGTTTAATGGCAGGTTTGAATGAGCAGTTCTTC. Its protein is CASSLMAGLNEQFF. The V and J genes are TRBV27 and TRBJ2-1, with unresolved D. CDR1 is MNHEY and CDR2 is SMNVEV in the germline V gene (reference sequence). The CDR3 consists of 14 residues. Trimming took 2 bases from V and 7 from J, leaving 12 bases between them.

Only a few counts were recorded for this clone. This rearrangement joins TRBV9 to TRBJ2-2, with TRBD1 matching over 7 bases. The germline CDR1 and CDR2 sequences are SGDLS and YYNGEE. The CDR3 totals 17 residues. Germline trimming cut 3 bases from V and 3 bases from J; bases unmatched to any gene: 11. The CDR3 nucleotides read TGTGCCAGCAGCGCACCCAGGGGGATTTCGGACACCGGGGAGCTGTTTTTT. Translation gives CASSAPRGISDTGELFF.

As regards this clone: Compared with germline, one end of the junction differs, possibly owing to a read error. The V call is TRBV6-1, the J call TRBJ2-7; 9 bases agree with TRBD1. The CDR3 length is 12 residues. Germline CDR1 reads MNHNS; CDR2 reads SASEGT. The chain's CDR3 is CASSKGQGNFDF. CDR3 coding DNA: TGTGCCAGCAGTAAAGGACAGGGGAACTTCGACTTC.

The rearrangement links TRBV7-2 to TRBJ1-6; 8 bases are a match to TRBD1. J gave up 6 bases and V 5 bases, and 6 bases lay outside the gene matches. CDR3 length: 15 amino acids. The germline gives CDR1 SGHTA, CDR2 FQGNSA. CDR3 sequence reads: CASSIGQGLNSPLHF. CDR3 bases: TGTGCCAGCAGCATCGGACAGGGCCTTAATTCACCCCTCCACTTT.

The genes are TRBV21-1 and TRBJ1-1. TRBV21-1 is an annotated pseudogene. The CDR3 spans 18 residues. The CDR3 region is CASSKHQTRGLAHTEAFF. CDR3 DNA: TGTGCCAGCAGCAAACATCAGACGCGGGGATTGGCCCACACTGAAGCTTTCTTT.

This clone has more than one count but fewer than ten. The rearrangement links TRBV7-8 to TRBJ1-2, with TRBD1 as a possible D gene (5 bases). Germline loops: CDR1 SGHVS, CDR2 FQNEAQ. V gave up 5 bases and J gave up 2 bases, with 21 bases separating them. The CDR3 contains 17 residues. CDR3 loop: CASSPLSYAGRNYGYTF. The CDR3 region has the DNA TGTGCCAGCAGCCCCCTGTCGTATGCAGGGAGGAACTATGGCTACACCTTC.

The chain joins TRBV2 to TRBJ2-7; weak D call: TRBD1 (6 bases). Germline V gene data show CDR1 as SNHLY and CDR2 as FYNNEI. The CDR3 length is 14 residues. Between the trimmed V and J ends, which lost 6 bases and 3 bases, there was a span of 15 bases. CDR3 nucleotide sequence: TGTGCCAGCAGGCTCAACGGGGACAACTACGAGCAGTACTTC. Translation: CASRLNGDNYEQYF. Full variable domain (outside the CDR3, taken from reference TRBV2 and TRBJ2-7): EPEVTQTPSHQVTQMGQEVILRCVPISNHLYFYWYRQILGQKVEFLVSFYNNEISEKSEIFDDQFSVERPDGSNFTLKIRSTKLEDSAMYFCASRLNGDNYEQYFGPGTRLTVT.

The genes are TRBV27 and TRBJ2-5; weak D call: TRBD1 (5 bases). Germline V gene lookup returns CDR1 MNHEY and CDR2 SMNVEV (reference sequence). The CDR3 is 13 residues long. V lost 7 bases to trimming and J lost 5 bases, with 14 bases between them. The CDR3 sequence is CASTHNAGETQYF. Written as DNA, the CDR3 is TGTGCCAGCACCCATAACGCAGGGGAGACCCAGTACTTC.

J is TRBJ2-7 and V is TRBV10-3, with TRBD1 identical over 7 bases. The CDR3 is 13 amino acids. V trimming: 9 bases; J trimming: 2 bases; junction bases outside the gene matches: 7. In germline, CDR1 is ENHRY, CDR2 SYGVKD. The chain's CDR3 is CAIGGRGTYEQYF. CDR3 sequence (DNA): TGTGCCATAGGCGGCAGGGGGACCTACGAGCAGTACTTC.

The chain joins TRBV7-2 to TRBJ2-5; D possibly corresponds to TRBD1 (6 bases). Trimming left V 1 base short and J 3 bases short, with 9 bases between. The CDR3 totals 14 residues. The germline V gene has CDR1 SGHTA and CDR2 FQGNSA. In nucleotides, the CDR3 is TGTGCCAGCAGCTTAGTACAGGGCAAAGAGACCCAGTACTTC. It translates to CASSLVQGKETQYF.

V and J are TRBV19 and TRBJ1-5; 7 nucleotides align to TRBD1. This CDR3 spans 17 amino acids. V shed 5 bases and J 0 bases; nucleotides not matched to a gene: 10. The germline V gene encodes CDR1 LNHDA and CDR2 SQIVND (reference sequence). This CDR3 is CASSRRTGSNSNQPQHF. The CDR3 DNA follows: TGTGCCAGTAGTCGAAGGACAGGTTCTAATAGCAATCAGCCCCAGCATTTT.

This clone has just one count. CDR3 DNA: TGTGCCAGCAGCCCCCCCTGGGACAGGGCGAACACCGGGGAGCTGTTTTTT. Protein: CASSPPWDRANTGELFF. The V and J genes are TRBV16 and TRBJ2-2; 9 bases are a match to TRBD1. This CDR3 comprises 17 residues. Germline V gene lookup returns CDR1 KGHSY and CDR2 FQNENV. The V and J ends lost 4 bases and 0 bases, in that order; junction bases with no gene match: 6.

The chain has TRBV27 and TRBJ1-2; the D gene is possibly TRBD1 (6 bases). The CDR3 totals 13 residues. Per the germline V gene, CDR1 is MNHEY and CDR2 is SMNVEV (reference sequence). Trimming shortened V by 2 bases and J by 4 bases, and 8 bases separated the two germline ends. In DNA form, the CDR3 reads TGTGCCAGCAGTTTAACAGGGAGCTATGGCTACACCTTC. The encoded protein is CASSLTGSYGYTF.

This chain joins TRBV11-2 and TRBJ2-7; 7 bases are shared with TRBD1. The germline V gene has CDR1 SGHAT and CDR2 FQNNGV. The CDR3 is 13 residues long. V lost 2 bases, J lost 4 bases, and 2 bases stayed unmatched. The CDR3 spells CASSLNRGYEQYF. The CDR3 DNA reads TGTGCCAGCAGCTTAAACAGGGGATACGAGCAGTACTTC.

The genes are TRBV30 and TRBJ1-4; D gene ambiguous. The CDR3 extends over 14 amino acids. In germline, CDR1 is GTSNPN, CDR2 SVGIG (reference sequence). The germline V and J ends were trimmed by 2 bases and 8 bases, with 15 bases remaining between them. Here the CDR3 reads CAWSPTGPGEKLFF. The CDR3 DNA follows: TGTGCCTGGAGTCCCACCGGGCCGGGAGAAAAACTGTTTTTT.

The chain links TRBV27 to TRBJ1-1; TRBD1 matches at 9 bases. V was pared by 4 bases and J by 5 bases, with 8 bases of the junction left unmatched. The germline CDR1 and CDR2 sequences are MNHEY and SMNVEV (reference sequence). This CDR3 is built from 15 residues. The CDR3 here is CASSSHTGGRTEAFF. In nucleotides, the CDR3 is TGTGCCAGCAGTTCACACACAGGGGGCCGAACTGAAGCTTTCTTT.

The V gene is TRBV2, the J gene TRBJ1-2; 8 bases are shared with TRBD1. J lost 4 bases, V lost 7 bases, and 11 bases had no gene match. In germline, CDR1 is SNHLY, CDR2 FYNNEI. CDR3 size: 15 residues. The CDR3 region has the DNA TGTGCCAGCACCCCCGGACAGGGAAGTCTCTATGGCTACACCTTC. Amino acid sequence: CASTPGQGSLYGYTF.

The chain couples TRBV5-1 to TRBJ2-1, with 8 bases that match TRBD1. The junction had 3 bases not matched to a gene; V was cut back by 3 bases and J by 4 bases. The germline gives CDR1 SGHRS, CDR2 YFSETQ. The CDR3 runs 14 residues. The CDR3 region is CASSSGTGYNEQFF. Here the CDR3 DNA reads TGCGCCAGCAGCTCGGGGACAGGATACAATGAGCAGTTCTTC.

In its sample, this clone was seen once. The chain recombines TRBV11-3 with TRBJ2-7; 7 positions agree with TRBD1. The CDR3 spans 15 residues. The V gene's germline CDR1 is SGHNT and CDR2 YENEEA. The V and J ends lost 4 bases and 0 bases, in that order; junction bases with no gene match: 6. CDR3 protein: CASSYRTGPSYEQYF. The CDR3 bases are TGTGCCAGCAGCTACAGGACAGGACCCTCCTACGAGCAGTACTTC.

The gene calls are TRBV5-1 and TRBJ2-3; 8 nucleotides agree with TRBD2. Germline V gene data show CDR1 as SGHRS and CDR2 as YFSETQ. V lost 0 bases, J lost 2 bases, and 8 bases stayed unmatched. The CDR3 is 17 residues long. CDR3 bases: TGCGCCAGCAGCTTGGGGGGAATAGCGGGGTACACAGATACGCAGTATTTT. Protein sequence: CASSLGGIAGYTDTQYF. The variable domain in full, completed from reference TRBV5-1 and TRBJ2-3, reads KAGVTQTPRYLIKTRGQQVTLSCSPISGHRSVSWYQQTPGQGLQFLFEYFSETQRNKGNFPGRFSGRQFSNSRSEMNVSTLELGDSALYLCASSLGGIAGYTDTQYFGPGTRLTVL.

This clone was picked up a small number of times. CDR3 loop: CASSSDRQASPLHF. DNA of the CDR3: TGTGCCAGCTCATCGGATAGACAGGCGTCACCCCTCCACTTT. The gene calls are TRBV18 and TRBJ1-6; D is perhaps TRBD1 (6 bases). The CDR3 is 14 amino acids. Trimming took off 5 bases at V and 10 bases at J, with 15 bases between the two ends. From germline, CDR1 is KGHSH and CDR2 LQKENI.

The chain uses TRBV5-1 and TRBJ1-1, with D uncertain. The CDR3 loop spans 16 amino acids. V gave up 0 bases and J gave up 4 bases, with 16 bases separating them. Germline V CDR1 and CDR2: SGHRS, YFSETQ. The CDR3 is CASSLAREEWRTEAFF. The DNA for the CDR3 is TGCGCCAGCAGCTTGGCCCGGGAGGAGTGGCGCACTGAAGCTTTCTTT.

This clone was observed once. The rearrangement links TRBV2 to TRBJ2-5; 7 bases map to TRBD2. The CDR3 loop spans 17 amino acids. Trimming at V came to 3 bases and at J to 3 bases, leaving 13 bases not matched to a gene. The germline V gene has CDR1 SNHLY and CDR2 FYNNEI. The CDR3 loop is CASSDGHRLGGKETQYF. As DNA, the CDR3 is TGTGCCAGCAGTGATGGCCACCGACTCGGGGGGAAAGAGACCCAGTACTTC.

The chain uses TRBV11-2 and TRBJ2-1; TRBD2 aligns across 14 bases. The CDR3 length is 17 residues. Trimming at V came to 1 base and at J to 4 bases, leaving 3 bases not matched to a gene. Germline CDR1 SGHAT, CDR2 FQNNGV. The CDR3 loop is CASSLGGLAGVYNEQFF. CDR3 sequence (DNA): TGTGCCAGCAGCTTAGGGGGACTAGCGGGGGTGTACAATGAGCAGTTCTTC.

The chain has TRBV5-1 and TRBJ2-7, with D uncertain. The ends were cut back, 4 bases at V and 6 bases at J, with 20 bases in the middle. The CDR3 covers 15 residues. CDR1 and CDR2 (germline): SGHRS, YFSETQ. CDR3 amino acids: CASSPDTASVREQYF. CDR3 coding DNA: TGCGCCAGCAGCCCCGACACGGCCTCCGTGCGCGAGCAGTACTTC.

The sample holds a few counts of this clone. The chain combines TRBV3-1 (or the pseudogene TRBV3-2) with TRBJ1-2; 11 nucleotides agree with TRBD1. The V and J ends lost 4 bases and 4 bases, in that order; junction bases with no gene match: 5. The CDR3 contains 15 residues. Germline CDR1 reads LGHDT; CDR2 reads YNNKEL (reference sequence). The DNA of the CDR3 is TGTGCCAGCAGCCCTGGGGGGACAGGGGGCTATGGCTACACCTTC. As protein: CASSPGGTGGYGYTF.

This chain uses TRBV24-1 with TRBJ1-1; D is possibly TRBD1 (6 bases). The V gene's germline CDR1 is KGHDR and CDR2 SFDVKD. The CDR3 is 13 amino acids. Trimming removed 6 bases at V and 7 bases at J, with 14 bases between. CDR3 protein: CATSPGGGDEAFF. The CDR3 nucleotides read TGTGCCACCAGTCCTGGGGGGGGCGATGAAGCTTTCTTT.

The genes are TRBV18 and TRBJ2-7; D possibly corresponds to TRBD2 (6 bases). The CDR3 has 14 amino acids. Trimming took 3 bases from V and 3 from J, leaving 12 bases between them. Germline V gene lookup returns CDR1 KGHSH and CDR2 LQKENI. The CDR3 reads CASSPDGGVYEQYF. As DNA, the CDR3 is TGTGCCAGCTCACCCGACGGAGGGGTCTACGAGCAGTACTTC.